A single sample is the source of the 9 T cell receptor beta chains below, sequenced in a study of PD-L1 blockade in urothelial cancer. Time point noted: peripheral blood 6 weeks after treatment start. Profiling relied on immunoSEQ multiplex PCR, and the TCRdb table lists in-frame clones only, not all of them. The sample yields tens of thousands of clones, about 85% seen once. The sample here was PBMCs, taken around atezolizumab (anti-PD-L1) treatment. The origin of the receptors is a man aged 65-85 years with urothelial cancer.

The chain uses TRBV5-6 and TRBJ1-4; TRBD1 is a possible D gene (5 bases). The V end lost 1 base, the J end lost 8 bases, and 12 bases lay between the germline ends. CDR3 length: 14 amino acids. In germline, CDR1 is SGHDT, CDR2 YYEEEE. Here the CDR3 DNA reads TGTGCCAGCAGCTTGTTAGGGGCAAGGGAAAAACTGTTTTTT. This gives the protein CASSLLGAREKLFF.

The chain carries TRBV5-5 and TRBJ2-7; TRBD1 matches 7 bases. Germline V gene lookup returns CDR1 SGHKS and CDR2 YYEKEE (reference sequence). The CDR3 loop spans 16 amino acids. After removal of 4 bases from V and 5 bases from J, the junction contained 15 bases not matched to a gene. The CDR3, as DNA: TGTGCCAGCAGCCCGAGGGGGCCAGGGGCGGGCCACGAGCAGTACTTC. Its translation is CASSPRGPGAGHEQYF.

The V and J genes are TRBV5-1 and TRBJ1-1; 7 nucleotides align to TRBD1. Germline CDR1 reads SGHRS; CDR2 reads YFSETQ. The CDR3 length is 13 residues. The junction had 5 bases not matched to a gene; V was cut back by 4 bases and J by 5 bases. The CDR3 sequence: CASSLQGRTEAFF. The CDR3 nucleotides are TGCGCCAGCAGCCTACAGGGGAGGACTGAAGCTTTCTTT.

J is TRBJ2-5 and V is TRBV10-2, with 7 bases matching TRBD2. The CDR3 length is 13 residues. Trimming took 5 bases from V and 4 from J; bases not matched to a gene: 4. CDR1 WSHSY and CDR2 SAAADI come from the germline V gene. The CDR3 nucleotides are TGCGCCAGCAGTCCTGGCGGGAGAGAGACCCAGTACTTC. Translating gives CASSPGGRETQYF.

This clone occurred once. The CDR3 nucleotides read TGTGCCAGCAGCTTAGCTGGGACAGGGTCCCACGAGCAGTACTTC. It encodes CASSLAGTGSHEQYF. This rearrangement joins TRBV11-2 to TRBJ2-7; 9 positions match TRBD1. Losses at the gene ends were 1 base for V and 5 bases for J; bases not matched to a gene: 6. The CDR3 totals 15 residues. Germline lookup yields CDR1 SGHAT and CDR2 FQNNGV.

This sequence joins TRBV7-9 and TRBJ2-3; tentatively, D is TRBD2 (5 bases). Trimming removed 6 bases at V and 2 bases at J, with 9 bases between. Germline loops: CDR1 SEHNR, CDR2 FQNEAQ (reference sequence). The CDR3 loop spans 13 amino acids. The CDR3: CASRADPTDTQYF. The CDR3 coding sequence is TGTGCCAGCAGAGCGGACCCCACAGATACGCAGTATTTT.

This clone was picked up one time. The gene calls are TRBV23-1 and TRBJ1-5; D is possibly TRBD1 (6 bases). TRBV23-1 is reported as an ORF; its role is uncertain. V dropped 4 bases and J dropped 5 bases, with 15 bases sitting between them. This CDR3 contains 15 residues. The CDR3: CASSREQGSYQPQHF. The DNA of the CDR3 is TGCGCCAGCAGTCGCGAACAGGGAAGTTATCAGCCCCAGCATTTT.

The chain employs TRBV7-9 and TRBJ1-2; 8 bases line up with TRBD1. The CDR3 consists of 15 residues. Germline V CDR1 and CDR2: SEHNR, FQNEAQ (reference sequence). The V gene end was trimmed by 1 base and the J gene end by 2 bases; junction bases not matched to a gene: 3. Here the CDR3 DNA reads TGTGCCAGCAGCTTAGGGGGGACAGGAAACTATGGCTACACCTTC. Encoded protein: CASSLGGTGNYGYTF.

The J gene is TRBJ2-3, the V gene TRBV7-9, with D possibly matching TRBD2 (6 bases). Trimming removed 4 bases at V and 2 bases at J, with 16 bases between. CDR1 is SEHNR and CDR2 is FQNEAQ in the germline V gene (reference sequence). The CDR3 is 16 residues long. DNA for the CDR3: TGTGCCAGCAGCTCCCCAACGGGGAGGACCACAGATACGCAGTATTTT. Translation gives CASSSPTGRTTDTQYF.